A single sample is the source of the 26 T cell receptor beta chains below, sequenced in a study of shared clonotypes between healthy human individuals. Profiled with immunoSEQ multiplex PCR; TCRdb holds only in-frame clones, not every one. This repertoire shows about 2,200,000 clones, roughly 91% found once; its top ten account for 1.5% to 2%. Naive CD8 cells lacked CD45RO, underwent positive selection for CCR7 and left out terminally differentiated effector memory CD45RA+ cells. Source material: naive CD8+ T cells from PBMCs. These receptor sequences come from a man aged 18-30 years in good health. Some clones in this sample may be carry-over from other donors' samples.

J is TRBJ1-1 and V is TRBV6-1, with D unclear. The CDR3 totals 12 residues. V was trimmed by 5 bases and J by 1 base, leaving 5 bases between them. Germline assignment: CDR1 MNHNS and CDR2 SASEGT. CDR3 region: CASSNPNTEAFF. CDR3 nucleotides: TGTGCCAGCAGTAACCCGAACACTGAAGCTTTCTTT.

J is TRBJ1-6 and V is TRBV6-1; D unresolved. CDR3 length equals 8 residues. Germline V gene sequence: CDR1 MNHNS, CDR2 SASEGT. The CDR3 protein is CGNSPLHF. As DNA, the CDR3 is TGTGGTAATTCACCCCTCCACTTT.

A remark on this clone: Other DNA sequences within the sample encode an identical CDR3. This rearrangement joins TRBV11-2 to TRBJ1-1; D ambiguous. Trimming shortened V by 1 base and J by 11 bases, and 8 bases separated the two germline ends. The CDR3 consists of 11 residues. Germline CDR1 reads SGHAT; CDR2 reads FQNNGV. CDR3 DNA sequence: TGTGCCAGCAGCTTAGGTTTCGAGGCTTTCTTT. It translates to CASSLGFEAFF.

The chain joins TRBV28 to TRBJ2-7; 9 bases fit TRBD1. The CDR3 spans 16 residues. The germline V gene encodes CDR1 MDHEN and CDR2 SYDVKM. J lost 2 bases, V lost 2 bases, and 7 bases had no gene match. The CDR3 sequence is CASSLNRDRDPYEQYF. Written as DNA, the CDR3 is TGTGCCAGCAGTTTAAACCGGGACAGGGACCCCTACGAGCAGTACTTC.

With regard to this clone: Other DNA sequences in this specimen translate into the identical CDR3. The chain combines TRBV27 with TRBJ2-1; 7 positions match TRBD2. This CDR3 has 14 residues. The junction had 4 bases not matched to a gene; V was cut back by 3 bases and J by 5 bases. The V gene's germline CDR1 is MNHEY and CDR2 SMNVEV (reference sequence). CDR3 DNA sequence: TGTGCCAGCAGTTTCGGCGGGACTAACAATGAGCAGTTCTTC. Translated, it gives CASSFGGTNNEQFF.

The rearrangement links TRBV21-1 to TRBJ2-5; the table's D call TRBD1 went unverified against the DNA. TRBV21-1 represents a pseudogene. CDR3 size: 16 residues. CDR3 loop: CASSIPYRDTQETQYF. CDR3 DNA: TGTGCCAGCAGCATTCCCTACCGGGACACCCAAGAGACCCAGTACTTC.

The rearrangement uses TRBV27 and TRBJ2-6; D uncertain. Per the germline V gene, CDR1 is MNHEY and CDR2 is SMNVEV (reference sequence). This CDR3 has 17 residues. V was trimmed by 2 bases and J by 1 base, leaving 12 bases between them. This CDR3 is CASSLLAPRSGANVLTF. The CDR3 DNA reads as TGTGCCAGCAGTTTACTCGCTCCGCGGTCTGGGGCCAACGTCCTGACTTTC.

The V call is TRBV7-2, the J call TRBJ2-7; D is possibly TRBD2 (7 bases). Per the germline V gene, CDR1 is SGHTA and CDR2 is FQGNSA. Trimming left V 1 base short and J 2 bases short, with 15 bases between. The CDR3 is 16 residues long. The CDR3 loop is CASSLDRGGATYEQYF. CDR3 nucleotides: TGTGCCAGCAGCTTAGATCGTGGGGGGGCGACCTACGAGCAGTACTTC.

Of note for this clone: Different DNA sequences within this sample yield the same CDR3. The V and J genes are TRBV7-7 and TRBJ2-5; D assignment may be TRBD1 or TRBD2 (5 bases each). CDR3 length: 13 amino acids. The V and J ends lost 2 bases and 3 bases respectively, with 7 bases between them. CDR1 and CDR2 from the germline V gene are SSHAT and FNYEAQ (reference sequence). The CDR3 bases are TGTGCCAGCAGCTTAAGAGGGGAAGAGACCCAGTACTTC. Translating gives CASSLRGEETQYF.

The CDR3 DNA reads as TGTGCCAGTAGCTCCCCCCGGACAGGGGACACCGGGGAGCTGTTTTTT. Amino acids: CASSSPRTGDTGELFF. The gene calls are TRBV19 and TRBJ2-2, with 9 positions matching TRBD1. This CDR3 contains 16 residues. J gave up 3 bases and V 6 bases, and 8 bases lay outside the gene matches. Germline assignment: CDR1 LNHDA and CDR2 SQIVND (reference sequence). Full variable domain (missing parts from reference TRBV19 and TRBJ2-2): DGGITQSPKYLFRKEGQNVTLSCEQNLNHDAMYWYRQDPGQGLRLIYYSQIVNDFQKGDIAEGYSVSREKKESFPLTVTSAQKNPTAFYLCASSSPRTGDTGELFFGEGSRLTVL.

This chain uses TRBV6-5 with TRBJ2-1, with 7 bases that match TRBD1. The CDR3 runs to 15 residues. Germline trimming cut 0 bases from V and 7 bases from J; bases unmatched to any gene: 6. The germline V gene has CDR1 MNHEY and CDR2 SVGAGI. The CDR3 sequence is CASSYSRQGLNEQFF. CDR3 nucleotides: TGTGCCAGCAGTTACTCGAGACAGGGTTTGAATGAGCAGTTCTTC.

This sequence joins TRBV7-9 and TRBJ2-3; TRBD1 is a possible D gene (6 bases). Germline lookup yields CDR1 SEHNR and CDR2 FQNEAQ (reference sequence). This CDR3 has 15 residues. Trimming took 4 bases from V and 4 from J, leaving 15 bases between them. This CDR3 is CASSSTGSLPDTQYF. CDR3 DNA: TGTGCCAGCAGCTCTACAGGGAGTCTGCCAGATACGCAGTATTTT.

The chain is built from TRBV27 and TRBJ1-2; no clear D. V lost 6 bases, J lost 4 bases, and 30 bases lay in between. Per the germline V gene, CDR1 is MNHEY and CDR2 is SMNVEV (reference sequence). This CDR3 has 19 amino acids. The CDR3 DNA reads as TGTGCCAGCAGAGAGAACCCCCGGGGTCCTCCCATTTTAGGCTATGGCTACACCTTC. Its translation: CASRENPRGPPILGYGYTF.

The chain has TRBV7-9 and TRBJ2-7; 10 bases match TRBD1. The germline V gene encodes CDR1 SEHNR and CDR2 FQNEAQ (reference sequence). This CDR3 has 14 residues. Losses at the gene ends were 4 bases for V and 6 bases for J; bases not matched to a gene: 6. The CDR3 spells CASSYRDRGIEQYF. The DNA for the CDR3 is TGTGCCAGCAGCTACCGGGACAGGGGCATCGAGCAGTACTTC. Together with reference TRBV7-9 and TRBJ2-7, the CDR3 gives the full variable domain: DTGVSQNPRHKITKRGQNVTFRCDPISEHNRLYWYRQTLGQGPEFLTYFQNEAQLEKSRLLSDRFSAERPKGSFSTLEIQRTEQGDSAMYLCASSYRDRGIEQYFGPGTRLTVT.

The V call is TRBV19, the J call TRBJ2-1, with 7 bases that match TRBD2. V gave up 5 bases and J gave up 6 bases; unmatched junction bases: 7. The length of the CDR3 is 14 residues. Germline loops: CDR1 LNHDA, CDR2 SQIVND (reference sequence). The DNA of the CDR3 is TGTGCCAGTAGTCTGTTTACTAGCGTCAATGAGCAGTTCTTC. It translates to CASSLFTSVNEQFF.

The chain's CDR3 is CASSGSGQGGEKLFF. CDR3 DNA: TGTGCCAGCAGCGGATCCGGACAGGGGGGAGAAAAACTGTTTTTT. This chain uses TRBV9 with TRBJ1-4, with TRBD1 identical over 10 bases. CDR3 length: 15 amino acids. CDR1 is SGDLS, CDR2 YYNGEE, per germline. The V segment lost 3 bases and the J segment 8 bases; nucleotides outside the gene matches: 7.

The chain is built from TRBV13 and TRBJ2-1; possibly TRBD1 for D (7 bases). CDR3 size: 17 residues. Per germline, CDR1 PRHDT and CDR2 FYEKMQ (reference sequence). V gave up 1 base and J gave up 5 bases, with 18 bases separating them. CDR3 region: CASSLVTGDWSHNEQFF. The CDR3 nucleotides are TGTGCCAGCAGCTTAGTAACAGGGGACTGGAGCCACAATGAGCAGTTCTTC.

This sequence joins TRBV5-1 and TRBJ2-7; 7 bases fit TRBD1. The CDR3 is made up of 14 amino acids. Germline V CDR1 and CDR2: SGHRS, YFSETQ. Trimming at V came to 0 bases and at J to 5 bases, leaving 5 bases not matched to a gene. CDR3 amino acids: CASSLVGGADEQYF. The CDR3 bases are TGCGCCAGCAGCTTGGTAGGGGGCGCGGACGAGCAGTACTTC.

This clone occurred once. The chain uses TRBV4-1 and TRBJ1-4; tentative D call: TRBD1 (5 bases). CDR1 MGHRA and CDR2 YSYEKL come from the germline V gene. The CDR3 is 16 residues long. V lost 0 bases, J lost 6 bases, and 14 bases lay in between. The chain's CDR3 is CASSQDLGTADEKLFF. For the CDR3, the DNA is TGCGCCAGCAGCCAAGATCTCGGGACCGCGGATGAAAAACTGTTTTTT.

Concerning this clone itself: The sample carries other DNA sequences with the same CDR3. This CDR3 reads CASSFSGANTEAFF. The DNA for the CDR3 is TGTGCCAGCAGTTTTTCAGGGGCGAACACTGAAGCTTTCTTT. The chain employs TRBV27 and TRBJ1-1, with D possibly matching TRBD1 (6 bases). Germline-derived CDR1 and CDR2 are MNHEY and SMNVEV (reference sequence). V lost 3 bases, J lost 1 base, and 9 bases lay in between. CDR3 size: 14 residues.

The J gene is TRBJ2-1, the V gene TRBV11-2; D ambiguous. There are 14 residues in the CDR3. Trimming cost V 2 bases and J 2 bases, with 7 bases left between them. Per the germline V gene, CDR1 is SGHAT and CDR2 is FQNNGV. CDR3 sequence: CASSLTRAYNEQFF. As DNA, the CDR3 is TGTGCCAGCAGCTTAACCCGGGCCTACAATGAGCAGTTCTTC.

CDR3 loop: CASSLEQGHYEQYF. DNA of the CDR3: TGTGCCAGCAGTTTAGAACAGGGACACTACGAGCAGTACTTC. The V call is TRBV27, the J call TRBJ2-7; D perhaps matches TRBD1 (6 bases). The CDR3 has 14 residues. V lost 2 bases to trimming and J lost 3 bases, with 11 bases between them. Germline CDR1 MNHEY, CDR2 SMNVEV (reference sequence).

This clone was picked up one time. The rearrangement uses TRBV10-3 and TRBJ2-7; TRBD1 matches at 8 bases. CDR1 is ENHRY, CDR2 SYGVKD, per germline. V dropped 7 bases and J dropped 3; count of bases not matched to a gene: 8. This CDR3 contains 14 residues. The CDR3 DNA reads TGTGCCATCAAGGACAGGGAGAGGTTCTACGAGCAGTACTTC. Protein product: CAIKDRERFYEQYF.

The chain is built from TRBV7-9 and TRBJ2-3; D is tentatively TRBD1 or TRBD2 (5 bases each). The V gene's germline CDR1 is SEHNR and CDR2 FQNEAQ (reference sequence). This CDR3 comprises 13 residues. V dropped 6 bases and J dropped 5 bases, with 12 bases sitting between them. CDR3 bases: TGTGCCAGCAGTTTCAGGGAGAAAGATACGCAGTATTTT. Protein sequence: CASSFREKDTQYF.

J is TRBJ1-2 and V is TRBV5-1; D unresolved. The CDR3 loop spans 13 amino acids. Trimming pared 4 bases from V and 8 bases from J, leaving 15 bases between. Germline CDR1 and CDR2: SGHRS and YFSETQ. This CDR3 is CASSGDDLWGYTF. CDR3 nucleotides: TGCGCCAGCAGCGGAGATGACTTGTGGGGCTACACCTTC.

The chain links TRBV6-5 to TRBJ2-2, with 7 bases lining up with TRBD1. The germline V gene encodes CDR1 MNHEY and CDR2 SVGAGI. The CDR3 runs 14 residues. The V segment lost 5 bases and the J segment 3 bases; nucleotides outside the gene matches: 3. CDR3 DNA: TGTGCCAGCAGTCCGGGACAGTACACCGGGGAGCTGTTTTTT. Encoded protein: CASSPGQYTGELFF.